This T cell receptor beta chain was identified during a study of liver allograft versus peripheral blood T cells. Study information: A comparison was made between T cell receptor repertoires in transplanted livers and those in recipients' peripheral blood. Study-level results: According to reports, the T cell receptor repertoires inside liver allografts differed from those in peripheral blood.

TCRdb itself ran the reads through MiXCR, one entry per CDR3 protein. The sample includes some 9,000 distinct CDR3 sequences, 16% of them seen just once. The CDR3 sequence is 15 residues long. The V gene lost 0 bases and the J gene lost 3 bases, with 9 bases spanning the gap. CDR1 and CDR2 (germline): PRHDT, FYEKMQ (reference sequence). This clonotype was found many times. What it binds is not known. The chain employs TRBV13 and TRBJ1-5; D not certain. This sequence was found in a human patient who had a liver transplant. Some T cells may be transferred from the graft donor. This CDR3 reads CASSLGQGFNQPQHF. Here the CDR3 DNA reads TGTGCCAGCAGCTTAGGCCAAGGGTTCAATCAGCCCCAGCATTTT.